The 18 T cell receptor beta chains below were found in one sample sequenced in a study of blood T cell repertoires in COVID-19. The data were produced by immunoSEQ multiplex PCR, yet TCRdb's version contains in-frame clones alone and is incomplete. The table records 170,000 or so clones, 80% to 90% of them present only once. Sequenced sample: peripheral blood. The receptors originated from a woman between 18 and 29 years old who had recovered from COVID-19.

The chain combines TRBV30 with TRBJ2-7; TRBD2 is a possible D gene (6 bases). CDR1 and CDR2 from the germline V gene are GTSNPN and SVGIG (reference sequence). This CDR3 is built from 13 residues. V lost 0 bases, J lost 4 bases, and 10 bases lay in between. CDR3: CAWSVGSGYEQYV. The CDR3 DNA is TGTGCCTGGAGTGTCGGGAGTGGATACGAGCAGTACGTC.

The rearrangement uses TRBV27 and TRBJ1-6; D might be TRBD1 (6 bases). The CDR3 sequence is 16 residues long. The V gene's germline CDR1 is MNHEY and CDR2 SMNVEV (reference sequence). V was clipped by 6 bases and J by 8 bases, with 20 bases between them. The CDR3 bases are TGTGCCAGCAGCCAAAGGCCAGGGGTAATCGATTCACCCCTCCACTTT. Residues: CASSQRPGVIDSPLHF.

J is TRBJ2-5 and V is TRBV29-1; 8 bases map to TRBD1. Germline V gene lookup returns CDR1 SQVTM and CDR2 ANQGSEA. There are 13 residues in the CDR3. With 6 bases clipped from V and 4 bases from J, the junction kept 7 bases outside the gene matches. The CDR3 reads CSVGKTGVETQYF. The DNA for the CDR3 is TGCAGCGTGGGGAAGACAGGGGTAGAGACCCAGTACTTC.

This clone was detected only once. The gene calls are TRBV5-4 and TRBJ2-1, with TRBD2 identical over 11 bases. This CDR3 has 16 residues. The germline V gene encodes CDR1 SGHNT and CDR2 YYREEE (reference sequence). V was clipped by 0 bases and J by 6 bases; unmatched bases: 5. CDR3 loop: CASSLGGLAGFNEQFF. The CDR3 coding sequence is TGTGCCAGCAGCTTGGGAGGACTAGCGGGTTTCAATGAGCAGTTCTTC.

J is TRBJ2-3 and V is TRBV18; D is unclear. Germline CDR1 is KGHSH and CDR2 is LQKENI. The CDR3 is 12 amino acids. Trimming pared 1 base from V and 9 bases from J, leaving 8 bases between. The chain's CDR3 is CASSPRSGTQYF. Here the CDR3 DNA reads TGTGCCAGCTCACCACGGAGTGGGACGCAGTATTTT.

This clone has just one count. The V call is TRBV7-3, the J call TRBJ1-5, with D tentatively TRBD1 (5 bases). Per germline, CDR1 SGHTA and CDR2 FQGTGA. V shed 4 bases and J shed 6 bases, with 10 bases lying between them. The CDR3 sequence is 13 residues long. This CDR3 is CASSSQGGQPQHF. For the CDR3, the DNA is TGTGCCAGCAGCTCTCAGGGTGGTCAGCCCCAGCATTTT. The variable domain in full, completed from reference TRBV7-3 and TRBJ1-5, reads GAGVSQTPSNKVTEKGKYVELRCDPISGHTALYWYRQSLGQGPEFLIYFQGTGAADDSGLPNDRFFAVRPEGSVSTLKIQRTERGDSAVYLCASSSQGGQPQHFGDGTRLSIL.

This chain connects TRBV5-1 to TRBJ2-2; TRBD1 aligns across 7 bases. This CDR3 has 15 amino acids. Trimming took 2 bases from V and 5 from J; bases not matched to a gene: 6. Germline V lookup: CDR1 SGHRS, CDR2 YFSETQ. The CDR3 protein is CASSLAVQGTGELFF. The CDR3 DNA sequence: TGCGCCAGCAGCTTAGCCGTACAGGGGACCGGGGAGCTGTTTTTT.

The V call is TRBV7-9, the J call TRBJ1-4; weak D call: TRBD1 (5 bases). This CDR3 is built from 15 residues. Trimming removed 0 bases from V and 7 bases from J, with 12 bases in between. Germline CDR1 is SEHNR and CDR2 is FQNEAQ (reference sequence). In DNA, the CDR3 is TGTGCCAGCAGCTTAGCCAGGGTTGGTGCTGAAAAACTGTTTTTT. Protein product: CASSLARVGAEKLFF.

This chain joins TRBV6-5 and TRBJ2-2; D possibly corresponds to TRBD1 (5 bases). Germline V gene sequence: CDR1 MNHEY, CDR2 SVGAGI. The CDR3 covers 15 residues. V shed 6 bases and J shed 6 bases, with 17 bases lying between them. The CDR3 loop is CASSRRRGWAGELFF. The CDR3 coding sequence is TGTGCCAGCAGCCGGAGAAGGGGCTGGGCCGGGGAGCTGTTTTTT.

CDR3 coding DNA: TGTGCCAGCAGCAGCACTAGCGGGGGGGCTGTTAATCGGCGGACCCAGTACTTC. Translation gives CASSSTSGGAVNRRTQYF. This chain connects TRBV7-7 to TRBJ2-5, with 13 bases fitting TRBD2. The CDR3 is 18 amino acids. The V gene end was trimmed by 5 bases and the J gene end by 7 bases; junction bases not matched to a gene: 16. The germline V gene encodes CDR1 SSHAT and CDR2 FNYEAQ (reference sequence). Filled out from reference TRBV7-7 and TRBJ2-5, the complete variable domain reads GAGVSQSPRYKVTKRGQDVTLRCDPISSHATLYWYQQALGQGPEFLTYFNYEAQPDKSGLPSDRFSAERPEGSISTLTIQRTEQRDSAMYRCASSSTSGGAVNRRTQYFGPGTRLLVL.

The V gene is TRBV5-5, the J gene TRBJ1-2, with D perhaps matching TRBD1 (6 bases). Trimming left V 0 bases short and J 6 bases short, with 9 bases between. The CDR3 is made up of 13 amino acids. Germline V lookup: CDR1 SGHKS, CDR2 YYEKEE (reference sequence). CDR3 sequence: CASSLGGPNGYTF. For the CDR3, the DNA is TGTGCCAGCAGCTTGGGGGGGCCCAATGGCTACACCTTC.

This chain's CDR3 is CASSQDSNSNYGYTF. CDR3 DNA sequence: TGTGCCAGCAGCCAAGATTCGAACAGTAACTATGGCTACACCTTC. The genes are TRBV3-1 (or the pseudogene TRBV3-2) and TRBJ1-2; D unresolved. V lost 0 bases and J 1 base, leaving 9 bases between the germline ends. This CDR3 comprises 15 residues. Germline V lookup: CDR1 LGHDT, CDR2 YNNKEL (reference sequence).

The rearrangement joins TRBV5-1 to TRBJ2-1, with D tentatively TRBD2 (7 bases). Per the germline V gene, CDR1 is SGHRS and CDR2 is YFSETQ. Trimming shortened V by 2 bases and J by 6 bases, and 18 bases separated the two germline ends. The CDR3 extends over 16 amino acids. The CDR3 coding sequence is TGCGCCAGCAGCTTAACGGGGGGCGGGTTCGGCAATGAGCAGTTCTTC. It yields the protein CASSLTGGGFGNEQFF.

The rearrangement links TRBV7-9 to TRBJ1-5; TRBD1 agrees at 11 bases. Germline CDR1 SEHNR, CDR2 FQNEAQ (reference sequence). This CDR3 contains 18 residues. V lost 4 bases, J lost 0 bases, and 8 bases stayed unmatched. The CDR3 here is CASSSYGDRGNSNQPQHF. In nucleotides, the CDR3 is TGTGCCAGCAGCTCCTACGGGGACAGGGGGAATAGCAATCAGCCCCAGCATTTT.

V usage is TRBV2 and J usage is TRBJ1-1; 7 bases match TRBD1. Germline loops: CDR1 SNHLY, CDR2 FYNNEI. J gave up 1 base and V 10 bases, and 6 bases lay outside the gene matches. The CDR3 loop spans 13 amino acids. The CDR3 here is CATGDSQNTEAFF. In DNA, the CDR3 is TGTGCCACTGGGGACAGTCAGAACACTGAAGCTTTCTTT.

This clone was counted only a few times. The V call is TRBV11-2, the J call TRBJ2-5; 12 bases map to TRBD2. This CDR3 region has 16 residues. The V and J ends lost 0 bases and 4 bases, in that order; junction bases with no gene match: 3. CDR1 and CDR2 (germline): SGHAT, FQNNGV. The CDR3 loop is CASSLDVLAGGETQYF. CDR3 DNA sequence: TGTGCCAGCAGCTTAGATGTACTAGCGGGAGGAGAGACCCAGTACTTC. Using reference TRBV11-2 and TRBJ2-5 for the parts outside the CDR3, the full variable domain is EAGVAQSPRYKIIEKRQSVAFWCNPISGHATLYWYQQILGQGPKLLIQFQNNGVVDDSQLPKDRFSAERLKGVDSTLKIQPAKLEDSAVYLCASSLDVLAGGETQYFGPGTRLLVL.

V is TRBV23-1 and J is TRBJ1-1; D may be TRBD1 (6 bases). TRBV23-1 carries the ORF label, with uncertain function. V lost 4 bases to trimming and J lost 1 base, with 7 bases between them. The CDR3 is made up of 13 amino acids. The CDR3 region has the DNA TGCGCCAGCAGTCGGACAGAGAACACTGAAGCTTTCTTT. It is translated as CASSRTENTEAFF.

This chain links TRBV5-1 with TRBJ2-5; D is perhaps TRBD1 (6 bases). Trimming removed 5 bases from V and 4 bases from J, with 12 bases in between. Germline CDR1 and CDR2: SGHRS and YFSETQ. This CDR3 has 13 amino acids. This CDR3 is CASRVQGTETQYF. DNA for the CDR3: TGCGCCAGCAGAGTACAGGGAACAGAGACCCAGTACTTC.